This TCR beta chain was profiled in a study of molecular identifiers for immune sequencing clone quantification. Study-wide findings and caveats: Sharing of a barcode by identical TCR molecules could cause highly expanded clone sizes to be underestimated. Clones above 20 RNA copies contained over 97% of effector molecules but under 1% of naive ones.

The authors built bulk TCR libraries by previously described methods with listed TCR primers. TCRdb analysed the PCR reads with MiXCR anew, one entry per CDR3 protein. The sample holds about 640,000 distinct CDR3 sequences, just under 20% seen once. The CDR3 is made up of 15 amino acids. V was cut by 0 bases and J by 4 bases, with 13 bases left in between. The germline V gene encodes CDR1 MNHEY and CDR2 SMNVEV (reference sequence). As CD8+CD4-CCR7+CD45RA+ cells, naive CD8 T cells were sorted. This clonotype was picked up many times. Its antigen is not known. The sequence derives from a human donor in good health. Some libraries in this study had Jurkat cell RNA spiked in. Sequenced input: naive CD8+ T cells from blood, with Jurkat cell RNA spiked in. The subset: FACS-sorted CD8+CD4-CCR7+CD45RA+ naive T cells. The J gene is TRBJ2-7, the V gene TRBV27; D uncertain. In nucleotides, the CDR3 is TGTGCCAGCAGTTTATCAGGCGACGGCCCTTACGAGCAGTACTTC. Its protein product is CASSLSGDGPYEQYF.